The 27 T cell receptor beta chains in this list originate from one sample, sequenced in a study of cytotoxic CD8 clonotypes in ibrutinib-treated CLL. Assay: immunoSEQ multiplex PCR; the TCRdb copy retains only in-frame clones and omits some. The sample yields approximately 45,000 clones, roughly 69% seen once. This specimen consisted of PBMCs, obtained after 12 months of ibrutinib treatment. The receptors were sampled from a human donor with chronic lymphocytic leukemia.

This clone has just one count. The chain links TRBV4-1 to TRBJ2-3; 11 nucleotides align to TRBD2. The CDR3 has 19 residues. From germline, CDR1 is MGHRA and CDR2 YSYEKL. J gave up 0 bases and V 6 bases, and 14 bases lay outside the gene matches. In nucleotides, the CDR3 is TGCGCCAGCAGTGACGGGGCTTCACTAGCGGGAGAGAGCACAGATACGCAGTATTTT. Amino acids: CASSDGASLAGESTDTQYF.

The genes are TRBV18 and TRBJ2-5; TRBD1 is a possible D gene (5 bases). This CDR3 spans 12 amino acids. Per germline, CDR1 KGHSH and CDR2 LQKENI. Trimming removed 6 bases at V and 6 bases at J, with 11 bases between. The CDR3 loop is CASSEDKKTQYF. The DNA for the CDR3 is TGTGCCAGCTCCGAGGACAAAAAGACCCAGTACTTC.

The chain couples TRBV7-9 to TRBJ2-7; 9 bases match TRBD1. The CDR3 covers 14 residues. Germline V gives CDR1 SEHNR, CDR2 FQNEAQ (reference sequence). Trimming took 5 bases from V and 6 from J; bases not matched to a gene: 8. The DNA of the CDR3 is TGTGCCAGCAGCCCCGGGACAGGGTTCCTCGAGCAGTACTTC. Translating gives CASSPGTGFLEQYF.

The chain links TRBV20-1 to TRBJ2-5, with a weak D call TRBD2 (5 bases). Germline values: CDR1 DFQATT, CDR2 SNEGSKA (reference sequence). This CDR3 region has 11 residues. The CDR3 here is CRSQSGETQYF. CDR3 nucleotide sequence: TGCAGGTCCCAGTCGGGGGAGACCCAGTACTTC.

The chain recombines TRBV30 with TRBJ1-1; no definite D call. This CDR3 region has 13 residues. Between the trimmed V and J ends, which lost 0 bases and 2 bases, there was a span of 7 bases. The germline CDR1 and CDR2 sequences are GTSNPN and SVGIG (reference sequence). DNA of the CDR3: TGTGCCTGGAGTGTAAACGCCAACACTGAAGCTTTCTTT. It translates to CAWSVNANTEAFF.

The rearrangement links TRBV7-8 to TRBJ2-7; possibly TRBD1 for D (6 bases). CDR1 and CDR2 (germline): SGHVS, FQNEAQ. The CDR3 length is 13 residues. Trimming removed 5 bases from V and 6 bases from J, with 14 bases in between. This CDR3 reads CASSAKQGREQYF. CDR3 DNA: TGTGCCAGCAGCGCGAAACAGGGACGCGAGCAGTACTTC.

The rearrangement links TRBV7-9 to TRBJ2-4; D uncertain. Trimming shortened V by 2 bases and J by 0 bases, and 14 bases separated the two germline ends. CDR3 length: 17 residues. Germline lookup yields CDR1 SEHNR and CDR2 FQNEAQ (reference sequence). This chain's CDR3 is CASSLSYRREAKNIQYF. The CDR3 DNA sequence: TGTGCCAGCAGCTTATCCTACAGACGAGAAGCCAAAAACATTCAGTACTTC.

J is TRBJ2-3 and V is TRBV6-5; D may be TRBD1 or TRBD2 (5 bases each). V was shortened by 6 bases and J by 4 bases, with 14 bases between the two germline ends. This CDR3 has 14 amino acids. CDR1 is MNHEY, CDR2 SVGAGI, per germline. CDR3 loop: CASRSLGASDTQYF. In nucleotides, the CDR3 is TGTGCCAGCAGATCACTAGGGGCCTCAGATACGCAGTATTTT.

The chain is built from TRBV19 and TRBJ1-1; D is unclear. The germline V gene encodes CDR1 LNHDA and CDR2 SQIVND (reference sequence). V lost 7 bases to trimming and J lost 5 bases, with 11 bases between them. CDR3 length equals 12 residues. This CDR3 is CASNISPTEAFF. The CDR3 DNA reads TGTGCCAGTAATATTAGCCCGACTGAAGCTTTCTTT.

The chain joins TRBV7-9 to TRBJ2-2; the match to TRBD2 covers 7 bases. The CDR3 loop spans 13 amino acids. Trimming took 3 bases from V and 6 from J; bases not matched to a gene: 1. Germline-derived CDR1 and CDR2 are SEHNR and FQNEAQ (reference sequence). CDR3 residues: CASSFGLAGELFF. The DNA of the CDR3 is TGTGCCAGCAGCTTCGGACTAGCCGGGGAGCTGTTTTTT.

This clone was counted between two and nine times. The chain couples TRBV14 to TRBJ2-3; D gene uncertain. The CDR3 sequence is 11 residues long. V was shortened by 8 bases and J by 2 bases, with 5 bases between the two germline ends. Germline CDR1 reads SGHDN; CDR2 reads FVKESK. The CDR3 spells CASAYTDTQYF. CDR3 bases: TGTGCCAGCGCATACACAGATACGCAGTATTTT.

The genes are TRBV4-3 and TRBJ2-7; TRBD2 agrees at 9 bases. The CDR3 length is 14 residues. CDR1 LGHNA and CDR2 YSLEER come from the germline V gene. V shed 2 bases, J shed 1 base, and the junction held 0 bases outside the gene matches. CDR3 amino acids: CASSQLAGSYEQYF. CDR3 bases: TGCGCCAGCAGCCAACTAGCGGGGTCCTACGAGCAGTACTTC.

The chain joins TRBV10-2 to TRBJ2-5; the D gene is possibly TRBD1 (6 bases). Germline CDR1 WSHSY, CDR2 SAAADI. The V end lost 8 bases, the J end lost 0 bases, and 13 bases lay between the germline ends. The CDR3 runs to 14 residues. The CDR3 region has the DNA TGCGCCAGCGGGTTATCAGGGGACCAAGAGACCCAGTACTTC. The encoded protein is CASGLSGDQETQYF.

The gene calls are TRBV28 and TRBJ2-2; D unclear. The V gene lost 6 bases and the J gene lost 5 bases, with 10 bases spanning the gap. The CDR3 runs 13 residues. CDR1 and CDR2 from the germline V gene are MDHEN and SYDVKM. CDR3 region: CASRAISTGELFF. The CDR3 DNA is TGTGCCAGCAGGGCGATTTCAACCGGGGAGCTGTTTTTT.

The table lists this clone with a few counts. V gene TRBV29-1 combines with J gene TRBJ2-1; no firm D call. The ends were cut back, 7 bases at V and 7 bases at J, with 5 bases in the middle. Germline CDR1 reads SQVTM; CDR2 reads ANQGSEA. This CDR3 has 9 residues. The CDR3 DNA reads TGCAGCGATAGTAATGAGCAGTTCTTC. Residues: CSDSNEQFF.

The chain has TRBV7-9 and TRBJ2-7; D unclear. CDR1 SEHNR and CDR2 FQNEAQ come from the germline V gene (reference sequence). V shed 0 bases and J shed 5 bases, with 5 bases lying between them. There are 12 residues in the CDR3. The CDR3 DNA reads as TGTGCCAGCAGCTTAGCACAGAACGAGCAGTACTTC. Amino acid sequence: CASSLAQNEQYF.

This clone has only a few counts. V is TRBV4-2 and J is TRBJ1-5; D is ambiguous. Trimming shortened V by 0 bases and J by 0 bases, and 6 bases separated the two germline ends. The germline gives CDR1 LGHNA, CDR2 YNFKEQ. This CDR3 comprises 15 residues. CDR3 nucleotides: TGTGCCAGCAGCCAAGACCCCGATAGCAATCAGCCCCAGCATTTT. Translating gives CASSQDPDSNQPQHF.

The J gene is TRBJ2-7, the V gene TRBV27; D is undetermined. V lost 0 bases, J lost 4 bases, and 7 bases lay in between. The CDR3 length is 13 residues. Germline CDR1 and CDR2: MNHEY and SMNVEV (reference sequence). CDR3 amino acids: CASSLSNRYEQYF. CDR3 sequence (DNA): TGTGCCAGCAGTTTATCAAACAGATACGAGCAGTACTTC.

The sample holds a few counts of this clone. The chain recombines TRBV5-1 with TRBJ2-1; D perhaps matches TRBD1 (6 bases). The CDR3 has 12 amino acids. The germline V gene has CDR1 SGHRS and CDR2 YFSETQ. The ends were cut back, 4 bases at V and 8 bases at J, with 10 bases in the middle. The CDR3 loop is CASSEQGYEQFF. CDR3 DNA sequence: TGCGCCAGCAGCGAACAGGGCTATGAGCAGTTCTTC.

The rearrangement links TRBV27 to TRBJ2-7, with TRBD2 matching over 9 bases. Trimming at V came to 6 bases and at J to 1 base, leaving 7 bases not matched to a gene. The CDR3 consists of 15 residues. The germline CDR1 and CDR2 sequences are MNHEY and SMNVEV (reference sequence). The CDR3 region is CASRASAGGSYEQYF. The CDR3 coding sequence is TGTGCCAGCAGGGCCTCGGCGGGAGGGTCCTACGAGCAGTACTTC.

V gene TRBV7-2 combines with J gene TRBJ2-7; D might be TRBD1 (6 bases). CDR3 size: 16 residues. The V gene lost 5 bases and the J gene lost 0 bases, with 17 bases spanning the gap. Germline lookup yields CDR1 SGHTA and CDR2 FQGNSA. In DNA form, the CDR3 reads TGTGCCAGCAGCCCACTCAGGGGTGGCGTCTCCTACGAGCAGTACTTC. It codes for CASSPLRGGVSYEQYF.

This clone turned up a few times. The rearrangement links TRBV28 to TRBJ1-5, with 10 bases aligning to TRBD1. CDR1 is MDHEN and CDR2 is SYDVKM in the germline V gene. This CDR3 has 18 residues. V gave up 6 bases and J gave up 1 base; unmatched junction bases: 12. The CDR3 sequence is CASRDRDRGFGSNQPQHF. The CDR3 coding sequence is TGTGCCAGCAGGGACCGGGACAGGGGTTTCGGCAGCAATCAGCCCCAGCATTTT. Full variable domain (missing parts from reference TRBV28 and TRBJ1-5): DVKVTQSSRYLVKRTGEKVFLECVQDMDHENMFWYRQDPGLGLRLIYFSYDVKMKEKGDIPEGYSVSREKKERFSLILESASTNQTSMYLCASRDRDRGFGSNQPQHFGDGTRLSIL.

The V call is TRBV28, the J call TRBJ2-7; 13 bases map to TRBD2. Per germline, CDR1 MDHEN and CDR2 SYDVKM. V lost 6 bases, J lost 3 bases, and 5 bases stayed unmatched. This CDR3 comprises 15 residues. The CDR3 sequence: CASSRTSGGRYEQYF. DNA for the CDR3: TGTGCCAGCAGCCGGACTAGCGGGGGACGCTACGAGCAGTACTTC.

The chain employs TRBV9 and TRBJ2-5; possible D gene TRBD2, 6 bases. CDR3 length: 15 residues. Germline CDR1 is SGDLS and CDR2 is YYNGEE. Trimming left V 4 bases short and J 4 bases short, with 17 bases between. CDR3 protein: CASSPQIHGGETQYF. CDR3 nucleotide sequence: TGTGCCAGCAGCCCTCAGATTCACGGGGGAGAGACCCAGTACTTC.

V and J are TRBV27 and TRBJ2-4, with 10 nucleotides matching TRBD2. The junction had 12 bases not matched to a gene; V was cut back by 8 bases and J by 8 bases. CDR3 size: 15 residues. Germline V gene lookup returns CDR1 MNHEY and CDR2 SMNVEV (reference sequence). The DNA for the CDR3 is TGTGCCAGCTGTAGTAGCGGGGGGAGGTCGGACATTCAGTACTTC. This sequence encodes CASCSSGGRSDIQYF.

The CDR3 region has the DNA TGTGCCAGCAGTTTATTAGCCGGGGAGCTGTTTTTT. Protein sequence: CASSLLAGELFF. This chain uses TRBV27 with TRBJ2-2; D gene ambiguous. Trimming removed 1 base from V and 6 bases from J, with 3 bases in between. The CDR3 is made up of 12 amino acids. The germline V gene has CDR1 MNHEY and CDR2 SMNVEV (reference sequence).

This clone occurred once. This chain connects TRBV9 to TRBJ1-4; the match to TRBD1 covers 7 bases. Germline CDR1 and CDR2: SGDLS and YYNGEE. The CDR3 loop spans 14 amino acids. J was trimmed by 4 bases and V by 5 bases; bases with no gene match: 5. CDR3 region: CASSSGQFNEKLFF. CDR3 in DNA: TGTGCCAGCAGTTCGGGACAGTTTAATGAAAAACTGTTTTTT.